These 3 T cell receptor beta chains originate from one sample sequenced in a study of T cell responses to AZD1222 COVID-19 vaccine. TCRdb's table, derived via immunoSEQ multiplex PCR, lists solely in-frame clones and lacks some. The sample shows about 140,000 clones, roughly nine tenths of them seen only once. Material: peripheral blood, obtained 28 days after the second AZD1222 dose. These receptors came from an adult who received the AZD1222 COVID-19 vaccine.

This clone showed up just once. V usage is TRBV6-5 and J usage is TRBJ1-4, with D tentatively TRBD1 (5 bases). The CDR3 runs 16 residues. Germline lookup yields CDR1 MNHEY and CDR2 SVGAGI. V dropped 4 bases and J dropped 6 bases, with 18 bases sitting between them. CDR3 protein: CASSSGPTGEYEKLFF. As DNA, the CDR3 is TGTGCCAGCAGTTCCGGTCCCACGGGGGAGTATGAAAAACTGTTTTTT.

CDR3 sequence reads: CSVGLAGGTGELFF. The CDR3 DNA reads as TGCAGCGTAGGACTAGCGGGAGGGACCGGGGAGCTGTTTTTT. The chain links TRBV29-1 to TRBJ2-2; 15 positions agree with TRBD2. The CDR3 loop spans 14 amino acids. V trimming: 6 bases; J trimming: 5 bases; junction bases outside the gene matches: 1. Looked up from germline, CDR1 is SQVTM and CDR2 is ANQGSEA.

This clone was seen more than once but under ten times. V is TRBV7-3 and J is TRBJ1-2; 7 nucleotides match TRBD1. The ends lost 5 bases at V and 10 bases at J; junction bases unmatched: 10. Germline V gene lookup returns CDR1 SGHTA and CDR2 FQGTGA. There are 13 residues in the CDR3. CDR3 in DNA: TGTGCCAGCAGCCCAGTGGGACAGTCTGACTACACCTTC. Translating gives CASSPVGQSDYTF.